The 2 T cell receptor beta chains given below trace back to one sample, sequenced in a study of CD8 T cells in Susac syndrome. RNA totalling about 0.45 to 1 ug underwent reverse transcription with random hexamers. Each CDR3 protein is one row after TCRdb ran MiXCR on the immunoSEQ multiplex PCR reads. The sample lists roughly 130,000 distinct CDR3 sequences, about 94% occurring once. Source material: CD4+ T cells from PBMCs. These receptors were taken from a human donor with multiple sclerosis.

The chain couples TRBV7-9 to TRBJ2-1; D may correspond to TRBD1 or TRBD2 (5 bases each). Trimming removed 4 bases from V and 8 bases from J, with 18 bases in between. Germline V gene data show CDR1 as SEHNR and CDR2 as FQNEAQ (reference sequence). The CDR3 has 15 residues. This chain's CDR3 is CASSYRDPGPYEQFF. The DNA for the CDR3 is TGTGCCAGCAGCTACCGGGACCCCGGGCCATATGAGCAGTTCTTC. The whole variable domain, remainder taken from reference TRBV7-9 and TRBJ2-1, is DTGVSQNPRHKITKRGQNVTFRCDPISEHNRLYWYRQTLGQGPEFLTYFQNEAQLEKSRLLSDRFSAERPKGSFSTLEIQRTEQGDSAMYLCASSYRDPGPYEQFFGPGTRLTVL.

The CDR3 DNA reads TGCAGCGTTGGAAGACAGCACAATCAGCCCCAGCATTTT. It translates to CSVGRQHNQPQHF. The chain is built from TRBV29-1 and TRBJ1-5; tentatively, D is TRBD1 (5 bases). Germline V CDR1 and CDR2: SQVTM, ANQGSEA. V lost 4 bases and J 3 bases, leaving 10 bases between the germline ends. The CDR3 is 13 residues long.